This entry lists 12 T cell receptor beta chains sequenced from one sample in a study of blood T cell repertoires in COVID-19. The table came from immunoSEQ multiplex PCR; TCRdb's copy has only in-frame clones and leaves some out. Of about 360,000 clones detected, around 90% appear once; the ten largest clones hold 2.5% to 3.5%. The sample comprised peripheral blood. These receptors were collected from a human donor in a cohort sampled during active COVID-19.

The gene calls are TRBV21-1 and TRBJ1-5; the table's D call of TRBD1 was not tested on the DNA. TRBV21-1 is an annotated pseudogene. The CDR3 consists of 16 residues. This CDR3 reads CASSTTGTGGNQPQHF. The CDR3 DNA sequence: TGTGCCAGCAGCACGACCGGGACAGGGGGCAATCAGCCCCAGCATTTT.

The chain has TRBV2 and TRBJ2-7; 13 bases fit TRBD2. CDR1 SNHLY and CDR2 FYNNEI come from the germline V gene. This CDR3 is built from 16 residues. J gave up 3 bases and V 4 bases, and 6 bases lay outside the gene matches. The CDR3 DNA reads as TGTGCCAGCAGTGGGACTAGCGGGAGAGGGCTCTACGAGCAGTACTTC. As protein: CASSGTSGRGLYEQYF.

The V gene is TRBV3-1 (or the pseudogene TRBV3-2), the J gene TRBJ1-1, with 8 bases that match TRBD1. Germline V lookup: CDR1 LGHDT, CDR2 YNNKEL (reference sequence). The trim removed 0 bases at V and 7 bases at J, leaving 4 bases unmatched. The CDR3 contains 14 residues. The CDR3: CASSQEGTGDEAFF. The CDR3 bases are TGTGCCAGCAGCCAAGAGGGGACAGGAGATGAAGCTTTCTTT.

The chain has TRBV28 and TRBJ1-5, with a possible D match to TRBD1 (5 bases). This CDR3 contains 18 residues. Trimming stripped 6 bases from V and 0 bases from J, with 21 bases between. CDR1 and CDR2 (germline): MDHEN, SYDVKM. The CDR3: CASSSYGNGAGSNQPQHF. CDR3 nucleotide sequence: TGTGCCAGCAGCTCCTACGGAAATGGGGCAGGTAGCAATCAGCCCCAGCATTTT. Full variable domain (rest looked up from reference TRBV28 and TRBJ1-5): DVKVTQSSRYLVKRTGEKVFLECVQDMDHENMFWYRQDPGLGLRLIYFSYDVKMKEKGDIPEGYSVSREKKERFSLILESASTNQTSMYLCASSSYGNGAGSNQPQHFGDGTRLSIL.

This chain joins TRBV10-1 and TRBJ2-5; perhaps TRBD1 as D (6 bases). The CDR3 has 13 residues. V was shortened by 5 bases and J by 5 bases, with 12 bases between the two germline ends. Germline CDR1 and CDR2: WNHNN and SYGVQD (reference sequence). The CDR3 nucleotides read TGCGCCAGCAGTCGGACAGATGGGGAGACCCAGTACTTC. Translation gives CASSRTDGETQYF.

This clone turned up a few times. The rearrangement links TRBV5-1 to TRBJ2-2, with D perhaps matching TRBD1 (7 bases). This CDR3 comprises 16 residues. Germline V gene sequence: CDR1 SGHRS, CDR2 YFSETQ. The germline V and J ends were trimmed by 4 bases and 0 bases, with 13 bases remaining between them. DNA for the CDR3: TGCGCCAGCAGCCCGCGGGACAGTTCGAACACCGGGGAGCTGTTTTTT. Protein sequence: CASSPRDSSNTGELFF.

Points on this clone: At the DNA level, this CDR3 is encoded by other sequences in the same sample as well. The chain combines TRBV5-4 with TRBJ2-1, with a tentative D call TRBD2 (6 bases). The CDR3 has 15 residues. The germline gives CDR1 SGHNT, CDR2 YYREEE (reference sequence). Deletions cut 2 bases from V and 0 bases from J, with 9 bases between. CDR3 in amino acids: CASSFSGSSYNEQFF. As DNA, the CDR3 is TGTGCCAGCAGCTTTAGCGGAAGCTCCTACAATGAGCAGTTCTTC.

The chain uses TRBV30 and TRBJ1-2, with D uncertain. CDR3 length: 12 amino acids. With 5 bases removed from V and 3 bases from J, the gap between germline ends came to 10 bases. Germline CDR1 reads GTSNPN; CDR2 reads SVGIG (reference sequence). The DNA for the CDR3 is TGTGCCTGGGGACGGGGTGACTATGGCTACACCTTC. This codes for CAWGRGDYGYTF.

This chain joins TRBV5-1 and TRBJ2-7; 8 bases agree with TRBD2. The V segment lost 1 base and the J segment 2 bases; nucleotides outside the gene matches: 5. CDR3 length: 15 amino acids. Germline CDR1 is SGHRS and CDR2 is YFSETQ. The CDR3 protein is CASSLLSGGAYEQYF. The CDR3 DNA reads as TGCGCCAGCAGCTTGTTGAGCGGGGGCGCCTACGAGCAGTACTTC.

This chain uses TRBV6-5 with TRBJ1-1, with 7 bases fitting TRBD1. Germline loops: CDR1 MNHEY, CDR2 SVGAGI. CDR3 length: 16 amino acids. V lost 0 bases and J lost 1; bases outside the gene matches: 5. In nucleotides, the CDR3 is TGTGCCAGCAGTTACTCGTCGGGACAGAGGAACACTGAAGCTTTCTTT. Translation gives CASSYSSGQRNTEAFF.

The chain is built from TRBV6-5 and TRBJ1-2; D is perhaps TRBD1 (5 bases). V was shortened by 0 bases and J by 5 bases, with 16 bases between the two germline ends. Per the germline V gene, CDR1 is MNHEY and CDR2 is SVGAGI. CDR3 length equals 16 residues. The chain's CDR3 is CASSYSRVTVGYGYTF. CDR3 bases: TGTGCCAGCAGTTACTCTCGCGTGACAGTTGGTTATGGCTACACCTTC.

The chain recombines TRBV5-4 with TRBJ2-2; D not resolved. Germline assignment: CDR1 SGHNT and CDR2 YYREEE (reference sequence). CDR3 length: 14 residues. V lost 4 bases and J lost 3, with 10 bases in between. For the CDR3, the DNA is TGTGCCAGCAGCCCAGGCGTGGACACCGGGGAGCTGTTTTTT. Translated: CASSPGVDTGELFF.